Each of the 31 T cell receptor beta chains below was sequenced from the same sample in a study of blood T cell repertoires in COVID-19. TCRdb's copy holds only in-frame clones and misses some; the assay was immunoSEQ multiplex PCR. This sample has approximately 85,000 clones; about 81% occur once, and the top ten carry about 13%. The sequencing sample was made of peripheral blood. The origin of the receptors is a human donor in a cohort sampled during active COVID-19.

This chain connects TRBV24-1 to TRBJ1-1, with 9 bases aligning to TRBD1. The V gene's germline CDR1 is KGHDR and CDR2 SFDVKD. V dropped 7 bases and J dropped 6; count of bases not matched to a gene: 8. The CDR3 has 14 residues. The CDR3 nucleotides read TGTGCCACCAGGAAGACAGGGGGAGACGCTGAAGCTTTCTTT. This translates into CATRKTGGDAEAFF.

The V and J genes are TRBV12-5 and TRBJ2-7; 8 nucleotides line up with TRBD1. Germline trimming cut 0 bases from V and 13 bases from J; bases unmatched to any gene: 5. There are 12 residues in the CDR3. CDR1 is LGHNT, CDR2 FRNRAP, per germline. The CDR3 DNA reads TGTGCTAGTGGTTTGGTTCCGGGACAGGCCTACTTC. The encoded protein is CASGLVPGQAYF.

V and J are TRBV11-1 and TRBJ1-3; D unclear. Per germline, CDR1 SGHAT and CDR2 FQDESV (reference sequence). V lost 0 bases, J lost 0 bases, and 9 bases lay in between. The CDR3 sequence is 16 residues long. The CDR3 region is CASSLARGFSGNTIYF. Here the CDR3 DNA reads TGTGCCAGCAGCTTAGCGCGCGGGTTCTCTGGAAACACCATATATTTT.

This CDR3 reads CASRTTGTDYNEQFF. The CDR3 DNA is TGTGCCAGCAGAACCACCGGGACAGATTACAATGAGCAGTTCTTC. The chain uses TRBV7-2 and TRBJ2-1, with 7 bases matching TRBD1. The CDR3 extends over 15 amino acids. From germline, CDR1 is SGHTA and CDR2 FQGNSA. The trim removed 6 bases at V and 4 bases at J, leaving 9 bases unmatched.

The chain combines TRBV10-1 with TRBJ2-5; 7 nucleotides align to TRBD2. The V and J ends lost 5 bases and 3 bases, in that order; junction bases with no gene match: 9. The CDR3 sequence is 15 residues long. Germline CDR1 and CDR2: WNHNN and SYGVQD (reference sequence). CDR3 nucleotides: TGCGCCAGCAGTAATTACGGGACTAAAGAAGAGACCCAGTACTTC. It codes for CASSNYGTKEETQYF.

This clone was recorded a few times. The chain employs TRBV5-1 and TRBJ2-3, with D unclear. Deletions cut 0 bases from V and 0 bases from J, with 11 bases between. The germline V gene has CDR1 SGHRS and CDR2 YFSETQ. The CDR3 totals 16 residues. The CDR3 coding sequence is TGCGCCAGCAGCTTGGGCTCTGCGAGGAGCACAGATACGCAGTATTTT. Translating it yields CASSLGSARSTDTQYF.

The chain links TRBV5-1 to TRBJ1-6; TRBD1 matches at 10 bases. The CDR3 is made up of 15 amino acids. Germline assignment: CDR1 SGHRS and CDR2 YFSETQ. V shed 4 bases and J 9 bases; nucleotides not matched to a gene: 7. The CDR3 sequence: CASSTDRGHGSPLHF. The CDR3 DNA sequence: TGCGCCAGCAGCACTGACAGGGGGCACGGTTCACCCCTCCACTTT.

This clone has just a few counts. The chain is built from TRBV18 and TRBJ1-2, with D possibly matching TRBD1 (5 bases). Between the trimmed V and J ends, which lost 5 bases and 5 bases, there was a span of 9 bases. Germline loops: CDR1 KGHSH, CDR2 LQKENI. This CDR3 has 12 residues. CDR3 sequence reads: CASSTKGYGYTF. CDR3 nucleotide sequence: TGTGCCAGCTCAACAAAGGGGTATGGCTACACCTTC.

The rearrangement links TRBV29-1 to TRBJ2-3; 7 bases line up with TRBD1. Germline trimming cut 4 bases from V and 8 bases from J; bases unmatched to any gene: 12. The germline CDR1 and CDR2 sequences are SQVTM and ANQGSEA. The length of the CDR3 is 14 residues. Written as DNA, the CDR3 is TGCAGCGTTGGAGGGGGCCGGTACCGAGGTACGCAGTATTTT. It specifies CSVGGGRYRGTQYF.

The V gene is TRBV15, the J gene TRBJ1-4, with no clear D. Germline CDR1 LNHNV, CDR2 YYDKDF (reference sequence). With 0 bases removed from V and 6 bases from J, the gap between germline ends came to 8 bases. The CDR3 extends over 14 amino acids. CDR3 DNA sequence: TGTGCCACCAGCAGAGATCTCACAGATGAAAAACTGTTTTTT. Translation gives CATSRDLTDEKLFF.

This clone was observed once. The genes are TRBV4-2 and TRBJ1-6, with 9 bases matching TRBD1. Germline V lookup: CDR1 LGHNA, CDR2 YNFKEQ. The CDR3 sequence is 16 residues long. Trimming removed 0 bases from V and 7 bases from J; junction bases left unmatched: 4. The CDR3 region has the DNA TGTGCCAGCAGCCAAGAGGCGGACAGGGGAAATTCACCCCTCCACTTT. Protein product: CASSQEADRGNSPLHF.

The chain carries TRBV28 and TRBJ2-7, with D maybe TRBD1 (6 bases). V shed 4 bases and J shed 6 bases, with 10 bases lying between them. CDR3 length: 12 amino acids. Germline V gene lookup returns CDR1 MDHEN and CDR2 SYDVKM. CDR3 region: CASSWGRGEQYF. The CDR3 DNA follows: TGTGCCAGCAGTTGGGGCAGGGGCGAGCAGTACTTC.

In DNA, the CDR3 is TGCGCCAGCAGCCAAGCGGGGGGCTACAATGAGCAGTTCTTC. It is translated as CASSQAGGYNEQFF. This chain joins TRBV4-1 and TRBJ2-1; TRBD2 agrees at 7 bases. Trimming removed 1 base from V and 3 bases from J; junction bases left unmatched: 0. CDR1 is MGHRA, CDR2 YSYEKL, per germline. This CDR3 comprises 14 residues.

The CDR3 region is CASRRQGINSPLHF. The CDR3 DNA reads TGTGCCAGCAGGCGACAGGGGATAAATTCACCCCTCCACTTT. V and J are TRBV2 and TRBJ1-6; 8 positions agree with TRBD1. The V segment lost 6 bases and the J segment 7 bases; nucleotides outside the gene matches: 5. There are 14 residues in the CDR3. Germline values: CDR1 SNHLY, CDR2 FYNNEI.

This chain uses TRBV18 with TRBJ1-2; D remains ambiguous. V was shortened by 6 bases and J by 7 bases, with 27 bases between the two germline ends. The CDR3 sequence is 17 residues long. Germline values: CDR1 KGHSH, CDR2 LQKENI. DNA of the CDR3: TGTGCCAGCTCGCCGACGACGACTCCTCTGGATTTCTCTGGCTACACCTTC. It is translated as CASSPTTTPLDFSGYTF.

The V call is TRBV27, the J call TRBJ1-1; possibly TRBD1 for D (6 bases). The CDR3 length is 13 residues. V lost 5 bases to trimming and J lost 1 base, with 8 bases between them. Per the germline V gene, CDR1 is MNHEY and CDR2 is SMNVEV (reference sequence). DNA of the CDR3: TGTGCCAGCAGTCGACAGGAGAACACTGAAGCTTTCTTT. This codes for CASSRQENTEAFF.

V usage is TRBV30 and J usage is TRBJ1-4; 8 bases map to TRBD1. CDR3 size: 15 residues. The V segment lost 3 bases and the J segment 7 bases; nucleotides outside the gene matches: 10. Germline values: CDR1 GTSNPN, CDR2 SVGIG (reference sequence). CDR3 loop: CAWSAARGLSEKLFF. The CDR3 DNA follows: TGTGCCTGGAGCGCCGCCAGGGGGCTAAGTGAAAAACTGTTTTTT.

The J gene is TRBJ2-3, the V gene TRBV7-6; TRBD1 agrees at 9 bases. After removal of 5 bases from V and 1 base from J, the junction contained 4 bases not matched to a gene. The CDR3 has 15 amino acids. CDR1 and CDR2 from the germline V gene are SGHVS and FNYEAQ. CDR3 region: CASSPRQGGTDTQYF. The CDR3 nucleotides are TGTGCCAGCAGCCCCCGACAGGGGGGCACAGATACGCAGTATTTT.

A single count supports this clone. The chain combines TRBV18 with TRBJ2-1, with TRBD2 matching 10 bases. The CDR3 runs to 16 residues. Germline trimming cut 3 bases from V and 8 bases from J; bases unmatched to any gene: 10. Germline V gene data show CDR1 as KGHSH and CDR2 as LQKENI. This chain's CDR3 is CASSPRTSGGRDEQFF. In DNA form, the CDR3 reads TGTGCCAGCTCACCGCGGACTAGCGGTGGTAGGGATGAGCAGTTCTTC.

This chain links TRBV7-3 with TRBJ1-1; TRBD1 is a possible D gene (5 bases). V was shortened by 1 base and J by 4 bases, with 16 bases between the two germline ends. Germline V lookup: CDR1 SGHTA, CDR2 FQGTGA. The CDR3 contains 16 residues. This CDR3 reads CASSLSPRARPTEAFF. The CDR3 nucleotides are TGTGCCAGCAGCTTAAGCCCCAGGGCTAGGCCCACTGAAGCTTTCTTT.

The chain couples TRBV4-1 to TRBJ2-2, with D perhaps matching TRBD1 (5 bases). The germline V gene encodes CDR1 MGHRA and CDR2 YSYEKL. V was pared by 3 bases and J by 0 bases, with 14 bases between. The CDR3 runs to 17 residues. The CDR3 DNA follows: TGCGCCAGCAGCCACCGGCAGGGCGGAGCGAACACCGGGGAGCTGTTTTTT. As protein: CASSHRQGGANTGELFF.

V gene TRBV5-1 combines with J gene TRBJ2-3; TRBD2 might be the D (5 bases). The germline V gene has CDR1 SGHRS and CDR2 YFSETQ. This CDR3 is 13 amino acids long. V was pared by 5 bases and J by 6 bases, with 13 bases between. The CDR3 here is CASREAGTDTQYF. CDR3 nucleotides: TGCGCCAGCAGGGAGGCGGGTACGGATACGCAGTATTTT.

This clone showed up just a few times. The rearrangement uses TRBV4-1 and TRBJ1-5, with TRBD1 matching over 10 bases. Germline CDR1 reads MGHRA; CDR2 reads YSYEKL. Unmatched junction bases numbered 10, after V lost 2 bases and J lost 6 bases. The CDR3 totals 17 residues. The CDR3 sequence: CASSQPGQGVKGQPQHF. For the CDR3, the DNA is TGCGCCAGCAGCCAACCAGGACAGGGGGTTAAGGGTCAGCCCCAGCATTTT.

The chain joins TRBV6-5 to TRBJ1-6; possibly TRBD1 for D (6 bases). Germline V gene sequence: CDR1 MNHEY, CDR2 SVGAGI. This CDR3 spans 13 amino acids. With 6 bases removed from V and 5 bases from J, the gap between germline ends came to 8 bases. Here the CDR3 DNA reads TGTGCCAGCAGGGACAGTAATAATTCACCCCTCCACTTT. Translating gives CASRDSNNSPLHF.

The rearrangement joins TRBV7-9 to TRBJ2-7; a weak D match, TRBD2 (5 bases). Trimming stripped 8 bases from V and 2 bases from J, with 16 bases between. The CDR3 has 14 amino acids. From germline, CDR1 is SEHNR and CDR2 FQNEAQ (reference sequence). This chain's CDR3 is CASGGWNNPYEQYF. In nucleotides, the CDR3 is TGTGCCAGCGGAGGCTGGAATAACCCCTACGAGCAGTACTTC.

This chain joins TRBV9 and TRBJ1-3; D uncertain. The germline gives CDR1 SGDLS, CDR2 YYNGEE. Trimming took 0 bases from V and 0 from J, leaving 10 bases between them. This CDR3 spans 16 amino acids. CDR3 sequence (DNA): TGTGCCAGCAGCGTAGACAGCCTCTACTCTGGAAACACCATATATTTT. Its protein is CASSVDSLYSGNTIYF.

In DNA, the CDR3 is TGTGCCACCCGGACCGGGACAGACATGGGCGGCTACACCTTC. Translation: CATRTGTDMGGYTF. The chain joins TRBV15 to TRBJ1-2, with 7 bases fitting TRBD1. CDR1 LNHNV and CDR2 YYDKDF come from the germline V gene (reference sequence). This CDR3 has 14 amino acids. Trimming took 8 bases from V and 8 from J; bases not matched to a gene: 14.

This clone appeared a few times. The CDR3 region has the DNA TGTGCCAGCAGTTTATCAGGGGTCGCTGAAGCTTTCTTT. Translating gives CASSLSGVAEAFF. This sequence joins TRBV28 and TRBJ1-1; maybe TRBD1 (6 bases). V lost 1 base and J 6 bases, leaving 9 bases between the germline ends. CDR3 length: 13 amino acids. Looked up from germline, CDR1 is MDHEN and CDR2 is SYDVKM.

This clone was seen more than once but under ten times. V usage is TRBV9 and J usage is TRBJ1-4, with D unclear. V lost 0 bases, J lost 3 bases, and 9 bases lay in between. The CDR3 extends over 15 amino acids. Per germline, CDR1 SGDLS and CDR2 YYNGEE. The CDR3 nucleotides are TGTGCCAGCAGCGTAGCTGGGCAACCTAATGAAAAACTGTTTTTT. This codes for CASSVAGQPNEKLFF.

CDR3 amino acids: CASSRSGDTIYF. The CDR3 coding sequence is TGTGCCAGCAGCCGATCGGGGGACACCATATATTTT. This chain connects TRBV9 to TRBJ1-3; the D gene is possibly TRBD1 (5 bases). V was shortened by 4 bases and J by 8 bases, with 10 bases between the two germline ends. Per germline, CDR1 SGDLS and CDR2 YYNGEE. The CDR3 spans 12 residues.

The rearrangement uses TRBV20-1 and TRBJ1-2; D is uncertain. The length of the CDR3 is 10 residues. V dropped 8 bases and J dropped 2 bases, with 6 bases sitting between them. In germline, CDR1 is DFQATT, CDR2 SNEGSKA (reference sequence). The CDR3 DNA is TGCAGTAGCTTCAACTATGGCTACACCTTC. It encodes CSSFNYGYTF.